The clone carrying this TCR beta chain was detected ten times or more. Its antigen is not known. These data originate in a study of T cells in Graves' hyperthyroidism and ophthalmopathy. Whole-study findings and limits: A 13 V-J model separated ophthalmopathy from stable hyperthyroidism. Ophthalmopathy was predicted by the model a median of around 5.9 months ahead of onset.

Trimming stripped 6 bases from V and 4 bases from J, with 15 bases between. The germline CDR1 and CDR2 sequences are MNHNS and SASEGT. The CDR3 is made up of 14 amino acids. Amplification of TCR beta CDR3 regions was performed using RNA transcripts as template. Initially, a first-round RT-PCR of the TCR CDR3 employed the HTBI primer set. TCRdb ran MiXCR on the multiplex PCR reads and lists one entry per CDR3 protein. The repertoire includes around 570,000 distinct CDR3 sequences, roughly 21% of them detected once, and approximately 48% sits in the top ten. This receptor was identified in a man aged 40-49 years with Graves' ophthalmopathy. The J gene is TRBJ1-1, the V gene TRBV6-1; D remains unclear. Sequencing was performed on blood. CDR3 sequence reads: CASSTTVIGTEAFF. In DNA form, the CDR3 reads TGTGCCAGCAGCACCACAGTGATCGGCACTGAAGCTTTCTTT.